What follows are 21 T cell receptor beta chains derived from one specimen sequenced in a study of shared clonotypes between healthy human individuals. Only in-frame clones appear in the TCRdb table, and some are missing; sequencing was by immunoSEQ multiplex PCR. The table has more than 550,000 clones, less than 95% seen once; the top ten hold 34%. Sequenced material: memory CD8+ T cells from PBMCs. Subset meaning: CD45RO+ cells pooled with CCR7-negative TemRA cells. The origin of the receptors is a man between 18 and 35 years old in good health. Some clones in this sample may be carry-over from other donors' samples.

CDR3 nucleotides: TGTGCCAGCAGTGCTCTGGCAGGGCAATTTATCAATGAGCAGTTCTTC. Its translation: CASSALAGQFINEQFF. This chain uses TRBV6-1 with TRBJ2-1, with TRBD1 as a possible D gene (5 bases). This CDR3 has 16 residues. V dropped 4 bases and J dropped 6 bases, with 19 bases sitting between them. CDR1 and CDR2 (germline): MNHNS, SASEGT.

V is TRBV6-5 and J is TRBJ2-7; D gene unclear. The CDR3 runs to 16 residues. Germline assignment: CDR1 MNHEY and CDR2 SVGAGI. V lost 0 bases and J lost 2, with 14 bases in between. CDR3 DNA: TGTGCCAGCAGTTACTCGTCCCAGCCCACAGCCTACGAGCAGTACTTC. Translated, it gives CASSYSSQPTAYEQYF.

V usage is TRBV19 and J usage is TRBJ2-7; perhaps TRBD2 as D (6 bases). Between the trimmed V and J ends, which lost 1 base and 5 bases, there was a span of 21 bases. The CDR3 consists of 17 residues. The V gene's germline CDR1 is LNHDA and CDR2 SQIVND (reference sequence). The chain's CDR3 is CASSIASVPRLLNEQYF. For the CDR3, the DNA is TGTGCCAGTAGTATAGCTAGCGTGCCCAGATTGTTGAACGAGCAGTACTTC.

The V and J genes are TRBV7-9 and TRBJ2-7; perhaps TRBD2 as D (6 bases). V was pared by 4 bases and J by 2 bases, with 15 bases between. The CDR3 consists of 15 residues. The V gene's germline CDR1 is SEHNR and CDR2 FQNEAQ (reference sequence). The CDR3 loop reads CASSSSGSYTYEQYF. The CDR3 DNA sequence: TGTGCCAGCAGCTCCTCCGGGAGTTACACCTACGAGCAGTACTTC.

The chain couples TRBV7-6 to TRBJ2-7; TRBD2 might be the D (5 bases). Germline CDR1 and CDR2: SGHVS and FNYEAQ. Trimming shortened V by 1 base and J by 3 bases, and 13 bases separated the two germline ends. There are 15 residues in the CDR3. CDR3 loop: CASSLVAVGSYEQYF. CDR3 in DNA: TGTGCCAGCAGCTTAGTGGCGGTAGGGAGCTACGAGCAGTACTTC.

Comment on this clone: Within the sample, other DNA sequences also encode this same CDR3. The genes are TRBV5-4 and TRBJ1-1; D may be TRBD1 (5 bases). The CDR3 spans 12 residues. Trimming left V 4 bases short and J 5 bases short, with 9 bases between. The V gene's germline CDR1 is SGHNT and CDR2 YYREEE (reference sequence). The CDR3 nucleotides are TGTGCCAGCAGCCCGGGGGGGACTGAAGCTTTCTTT. Translating it yields CASSPGGTEAFF.

This chain links TRBV6-6 with TRBJ1-1; D uncertain. The CDR3 runs to 12 residues. V dropped 5 bases and J dropped 6 bases, with 10 bases sitting between them. CDR1 and CDR2 from the germline V gene are MNHNY and SVGAGI (reference sequence). This chain's CDR3 is CASSRGWAEAFF. The CDR3 coding sequence is TGTGCCAGCAGTAGAGGGTGGGCTGAAGCTTTCTTT.

The chain is built from TRBV30 and TRBJ2-5; 7 nucleotides match TRBD1. Germline CDR1 is GTSNPN and CDR2 is SVGIG (reference sequence). The CDR3 sequence is 16 residues long. V trimming: 3 bases; J trimming: 7 bases; junction bases outside the gene matches: 17. The CDR3 bases are TGTGCCTGGAGCTTTCCCCCCCTCGGACAGGCCCGGACCCAGTACTTC. Amino acid sequence: CAWSFPPLGQARTQYF.

The chain carries TRBV4-2 and TRBJ2-5, with D perhaps TRBD1 (6 bases). V shed 0 bases and J shed 4 bases, with 18 bases lying between them. The CDR3 length is 17 residues. From germline, CDR1 is LGHNA and CDR2 YNFKEQ. The CDR3 sequence is CASSQDEGVPLLETQYF. Written as DNA, the CDR3 is TGTGCCAGCAGCCAAGATGAGGGGGTTCCCCTCCTAGAGACCCAGTACTTC.

As to this clone: The sample holds other DNA sequences that translate to the same CDR3. This chain uses TRBV9 with TRBJ2-7; perhaps TRBD1 as D (5 bases). Germline V CDR1 and CDR2: SGDLS, YYNGEE. The ends were cut back, 4 bases at V and 2 bases at J, with 10 bases in the middle. This CDR3 has 13 residues. The DNA for the CDR3 is TGTGCCAGCAGCCCCCAGGGTCCCTACGAGCAGTACTTC. This sequence encodes CASSPQGPYEQYF.

This chain joins TRBV5-6 and TRBJ1-2; weak D call: TRBD1 (6 bases). Trimming removed 2 bases from V and 6 bases from J, with 14 bases in between. CDR3 size: 14 residues. Germline values: CDR1 SGHDT, CDR2 YYEEEE. The CDR3 sequence: CASSFGGRDHGYTF. The CDR3 DNA sequence: TGTGCCAGCAGCTTTGGGGGCAGGGATCATGGCTACACCTTC.

The chain combines TRBV6-4 with TRBJ1-1; no clear D. V lost 6 bases and J lost 3, with 14 bases in between. From germline, CDR1 is MRHNA and CDR2 SNTAGT. This CDR3 comprises 14 residues. CDR3 sequence: CASRGGFRHTEAFF. In nucleotides, the CDR3 is TGTGCCAGCAGAGGCGGCTTTAGGCACACTGAAGCTTTCTTT.

This sequence joins TRBV19 and TRBJ2-3, with 8 bases fitting TRBD2. CDR3 length equals 15 residues. V gave up 4 bases and J gave up 6 bases; unmatched junction bases: 9. Germline CDR1 LNHDA, CDR2 SQIVND (reference sequence). CDR3 residues: CASSTRSGIGDTQYF. CDR3 sequence (DNA): TGTGCCAGTAGTACACGTAGCGGGATAGGGGATACGCAGTATTTT.

This clone was recorded once. The chain carries TRBV28 and TRBJ2-1, with 9 positions matching TRBD2. This CDR3 is 17 amino acids long. Germline trimming cut 1 base from V and 8 bases from J; bases unmatched to any gene: 12. The V gene's germline CDR1 is MDHEN and CDR2 SYDVKM. The CDR3 loop is CASSLYPGAGGRHEQFF. CDR3 bases: TGTGCCAGCAGTTTATATCCCGGGGCGGGAGGGCGCCATGAGCAGTTCTTC.

V gene TRBV7-9 combines with J gene TRBJ1-2; 7 positions match TRBD1. J was trimmed by 6 bases and V by 7 bases; bases with no gene match: 11. This CDR3 contains 14 residues. Germline lookup yields CDR1 SEHNR and CDR2 FQNEAQ (reference sequence). This CDR3 is CASTQGTATDGYTF. DNA of the CDR3: TGTGCCAGCACCCAAGGGACAGCGACAGATGGCTACACCTTC.

The gene calls are TRBV28 and TRBJ1-3, with TRBD1 matching over 7 bases. This CDR3 is built from 14 residues. The germline V gene has CDR1 MDHEN and CDR2 SYDVKM. V shed 6 bases, J shed 10 bases, and the junction held 12 bases outside the gene matches. The DNA for the CDR3 is TGTGCCAGCAGGTCCGGGACAGTGAGCGGGACCATATATTTT. Translation: CASRSGTVSGTIYF.

V and J are TRBV28 and TRBJ1-1, with D unresolved. Per germline, CDR1 MDHEN and CDR2 SYDVKM. The CDR3 totals 12 residues. Between the trimmed V and J ends, which lost 6 bases and 7 bases, there was a span of 12 bases. CDR3 in DNA: TGTGCCAGCAGCCCGGCGGGAGGTGAAGCTTTCTTT. Protein: CASSPAGGEAFF.

V usage is TRBV5-6 and J usage is TRBJ2-7; TRBD1 aligns across 8 bases. The CDR3 contains 16 residues. The germline V gene has CDR1 SGHDT and CDR2 YYEEEE. V was pared by 3 bases and J by 3 bases, with 11 bases of the junction left unmatched. The CDR3 DNA follows: TGTGCCAGCAGCTGGGAAACGGGACAGGCTCACTACGAGCAGTACTTC. It translates to CASSWETGQAHYEQYF.

This rearrangement joins TRBV6-5 to TRBJ2-1, with 12 nucleotides matching TRBD2. The germline V gene encodes CDR1 MNHEY and CDR2 SVGAGI. Germline trimming cut 10 bases from V and 9 bases from J; bases unmatched to any gene: 10. This CDR3 comprises 14 residues. CDR3 region: CATKASGRASEQFF. The CDR3 bases are TGTGCCACCAAGGCTAGCGGGAGGGCAAGTGAGCAGTTCTTC.

The sample holds one count of this clone. The chain employs TRBV4-3 and TRBJ2-7; either TRBD1 or TRBD2 may fit D (5 bases each). The CDR3 runs 14 residues. V was trimmed by 3 bases and J by 3 bases, leaving 12 bases between them. Germline V lookup: CDR1 LGHNA, CDR2 YSLEER. The CDR3 region has the DNA TGCGCCAGCAGCCAGGGGACGGAGATCTACGAGCAGTACTTC. Translating gives CASSQGTEIYEQYF.

This chain joins TRBV29-1 and TRBJ2-3; 9 positions match TRBD2. V shed 8 bases, J shed 4 bases, and the junction held 13 bases outside the gene matches. The CDR3 extends over 15 amino acids. Germline loops: CDR1 SQVTM, CDR2 ANQGSEA. This chain's CDR3 is CSTQVASGISDTQYF. The CDR3 coding sequence is TGCAGCACCCAAGTCGCTAGCGGGATCTCAGATACGCAGTATTTT.